The rows below give T cell receptor beta chains drawn from one sample of a study of blood T cell repertoires in COVID-19. The method was immunoSEQ multiplex PCR; TCRdb's version includes in-frame clones alone and lacks a portion of them. The data show approximately 100,000 clones, approximately 87% seen once. Input material: peripheral blood. These receptor sequences come from a woman aged 25 to 39 with acute or convalescent COVID-19. Each CDR3 is given without its conserved first and last residue. Not all rows give a size; the values are once, few, many and, for expanded clones, a class.

J | V | size | CDR3
TRBJ1-4 | TRBV18 | NA | ASSPGQTATNEKLF
TRBJ2-3 | TRBV12-5 | NA | ASGLVPPPTGKLVDTQY
TRBJ1-5 | TRBV30 | NA | AWTGGPNQPQH
TRBJ1-1 | TRBV27 | NA | ASRLTVGTEAF
TRBJ1-4 | TRBV18 | few | ASSPWGANEKLF
TRBJ1-5 | TRBV10-3 | NA | AISEDRGNQPQH
TRBJ2-5 | TRBV5-8 | NA | ASSLGRPTQY
TRBJ2-2 | TRBV27 | NA | ASSRASGSWAGELF
TRBJ1-5 | TRBV18 | NA | ASSPGQGHNQPQH
TRBJ2-2 | TRBV11-3 | NA | ASSFSGSAGELF
TRBJ1-2 | TRBV5-1 | NA | ASSFRDYGYT
TRBJ2-3 | TRBV9 | NA | ASTPGQGTDTQY
TRBJ2-7 | TRBV2 | NA | ASVDRGRSYEQY
TRBJ1-5 | TRBV15 | NA | ATSRGQGEGQPQH
TRBJ1-4 | TRBV5-1 | NA | ASSGQGSNEKLF
TRBJ1-5 | TRBV5-1 | NA | ASRGDLSPNQPQH
TRBJ1-5 | TRBV19 | NA | ASNPGGNQPQH
TRBJ1-6 | TRBV5-5 | NA | ASSLERSSYNSPLH
TRBJ1-2 | TRBV5-1 | NA | ASRATGGVDGYT
TRBJ1-4 | TRBV10-2 | NA | ASSGSTGSGEKLF
TRBJ1-4 | TRBV7-9 | NA | ASSHTGSREKLF
TRBJ2-6 | TRBV4-2 | NA | ASSQDPGHVRSGANVLT
TRBJ1-5 | TRBV19 | once | ASSVGSNQPQH
TRBJ2-7 | TRBV13 | NA | ASSLVPDKAYEQY
TRBJ1-4 | TRBV6-5 | NA | ASTAGGYEKLF
TRBJ2-7 | TRBV20-1 | NA | SAQGFYEQY
TRBJ2-2 | TRBV6-6 | NA | ASSLTGELF
TRBJ2-7 | TRBV7-9 | NA | ASSWIPGQGLEEQY
TRBJ1-3 | TRBV15 | NA | ATSRKGGAGNTIY
TRBJ1-2 | TRBV6-6 | NA | ASSYSRQAGDGYT
TRBJ1-2 | TRBV27 | NA | ASADRGGNGYT
TRBJ1-1 | TRBV7-3 | NA | ASSLTRAGTGDTEAF
TRBJ1-1 | TRBV10-3 | many | AISGVAGDTEAF
TRBJ1-1 | TRBV30 | NA | AWSADRNTEAF
TRBJ1-3 | TRBV5-1 | NA | ASRDGGSGNTIY
TRBJ1-5 | TRBV19 | once | ASSYSYSNQPQH
TRBJ2-7 | TRBV6-5 | NA | ASTRDRAYEQY
TRBJ1-2 | TRBV18 | NA | ASSPKDRGVVGYT
TRBJ1-2 | TRBV10-3 | NA | AIRTGGLYGYT
TRBJ1-2 | TRBV3-1/TRBV3-2 | NA | ASSQDAGFEGSYGYT
TRBJ1-4 | TRBV24-1 | NA | ATSDTSEDMGEKLF
TRBJ1-2 | TRBV5-6 | NA | ASSFWGGYGYT
TRBJ2-3 | TRBV18 | NA | ASSPPSSSTDTQY
TRBJ1-5 | TRBV18 | NA | ASSPGQGQNQPQH
TRBJ2-7 | TRBV2 | NA | ASSEHRFEQY
TRBJ1-6 | TRBV7-6 | NA | ASSLGAGLSPLH
TRBJ2-3 | TRBV11-3 | once | ASSSRGTGADTQY